These T cell receptor beta chains were read from a single sample in a study of blood T cell repertoires in COVID-19. Profiled with immunoSEQ multiplex PCR; TCRdb holds only in-frame clones, not every one. The table lists approximately 69,000 clones, around 86% of them singletons. Input material: peripheral blood. All receptors come from a human donor in a cohort sampled during active COVID-19. Each CDR3 is given with its conserved first and last residue. The D gene is left open where the match is weak. Clone size is not always given. Where it is, it says once, few, many or a class for expanded clones.

cdr3_aa	cdr3_nt	clone_size	d_call	v_call	j_call
CATSREASTNEKLFF	TGTGCCACCAGCAGAGAAGCATCAACTAATGAAAAACTGTTTTTT	few	.	TRBV15	TRBJ1-4
CASSFWERGTYEQYF	TGTGCCAGCAGCTTTTGGGAGCGGGGTACCTACGAGCAGTACTTC	.	TRBD2	TRBV7-2	TRBJ2-7
CASSANRDNEQFF	TGTGCCAGCTCAGCAAACCGGGACAATGAGCAGTTCTTC	.	.	TRBV18	TRBJ2-1
CASSLSQGVDSYEQYF	TGTGCCAGCAGCTTATCCCAGGGCGTCGATTCCTACGAGCAGTACTTC	.	.	TRBV7-9	TRBJ2-7
CASSIAGQGLSTQYF	TGTGCCAGTAGTATAGCGGGACAGGGGTTATCGACCCAGTACTTC	.	TRBD1	TRBV19	TRBJ2-5
CASRSSGGELFF	TGCGCCAGCAGGTCCTCCGGGGGGGAGCTGTTTTTT	.	.	TRBV10-1	TRBJ2-2
CASSQLANYEQYF	TGTGCCAGCAGCCAGCTAGCGAACTACGAGCAGTACTTC	.	.	TRBV7-8	TRBJ2-7
CSAYRVSVEAFF	TGCAGCGCATACAGGGTTTCCGTCGAAGCTTTCTTT	.	.	TRBV29-1	TRBJ1-1
CASSLEQGGDIQYF	TGCGCCAGCAGCTTGGAACAGGGCGGCGACATTCAGTACTTC	.	.	TRBV5-1	TRBJ2-4
CASSGGRGGSYEQYF	TGCGCCAGCAGTGGGGGGAGAGGTGGCTCCTACGAGCAGTACTTC	.	.	TRBV5-1	TRBJ2-7
CASSDDRVENSPLHF	TGTGCCAGCAGTGATGACAGGGTCGAGAACTCACCCCTCCACTTT	.	TRBD1	TRBV2	TRBJ1-6
CATSETTRRFEEIRDTQYF	TGTGCCACCAGTGAAACCACGAGGAGGTTCGAAGAGATCAGAGATACGCAGTATTTT	.	.	TRBV24-1	TRBJ2-3
CSVWQGEITEAFF	TGCAGCGTTTGGCAGGGTGAGATAACTGAAGCTTTCTTT	.	.	TRBV29-1	TRBJ1-1
CASSLGQGQDEQYF	TGTGCCAGCAGCTTAGGACAGGGTCAGGACGAGCAGTACTTC	.	TRBD1	TRBV7-2	TRBJ2-7
CASTPGGGGSYGYTF	TGTGCCAGTACCCCAGGGGGCGGAGGTTCCTATGGCTACACCTTC	.	TRBD1	TRBV19	TRBJ1-2
CASSFGPRTGVGETQYF	TGTGCCAGCAGTTTTGGTCCAAGGACAGGGGTAGGAGAGACCCAGTACTTC	once	TRBD1	TRBV28	TRBJ2-5
CASSSTWAPADTQYF	TGTGCCAGCAGCTCCACGTGGGCTCCAGCAGATACGCAGTATTTT	.	.	TRBV3-1/TRBV3-2	TRBJ2-3
CASSLGHSADTQYF	TGTGCCAGCAGCTTGGGGCATTCAGCAGATACGCAGTATTTT	.	.	TRBV7-8	TRBJ2-3
CAISSGVLGYYNEQFF	TGTGCCATCAGTTCCGGGGTCTTGGGATACTACAATGAGCAGTTCTTC	.	.	TRBV10-3	TRBJ2-1
CASSPTSGGWSDTQYF	TGTGCCAGCAGCCCAACTAGCGGGGGGTGGTCAGATACGCAGTATTTT	once	TRBD2	TRBV7-2	TRBJ2-3
CASTRTSGGTVQETQYF	TGCGCCAGCACCCGGACTAGCGGGGGCACCGTACAAGAGACCCAGTACTTC	.	TRBD2	TRBV5-1	TRBJ2-5
CASSPVDSPGGANVLTF	TGTGCCAGCAGCCCCGTGGACAGCCCGGGGGGGGCCAACGTCCTGACTTTC	.	.	TRBV21-1	TRBJ2-6
CASRGRGLSNQPQHF	TGTGCCAGCAGGGGGCGGGGTCTAAGCAATCAGCCCCAGCATTTT	.	.	TRBV2	TRBJ1-5
CASSLTGPTNEKLFF	TGTGCCAGCAGCTTAACAGGTCCAACTAATGAAAAACTGTTTTTT	.	.	TRBV7-2	TRBJ1-4
CASSYRSNSPLHF	TGTGCCAGCAGTTACAGGAGTAATTCACCCCTCCACTTT	.	.	TRBV6-2/TRBV6-3	TRBJ1-6
CASQAQGITGELFF	TGTGCCAGCCAAGCACAGGGTATCACCGGGGAGCTGTTTTTT	.	.	TRBV7-2	TRBJ2-2
CASTSTGASYEQYF	TGTGCCAGCACCAGTACAGGGGCGTCCTACGAGCAGTACTTC	once	TRBD1	TRBV6-5	TRBJ2-7
CASSSAGYGTQYF	TGTGCCAGCAGTAGTGCGGGGTACGGTACGCAGTATTTT	.	.	TRBV28	TRBJ2-3
CASSYGEEVSPLHF	TGTGCCAGCAGTTACGGGGAGGAGGTTTCACCCCTCCACTTT	.	.	TRBV6-6	TRBJ1-6
CASSLTVGGDNEQFF	TGTGCCAGCAGCTTAACAGTCGGGGGGGACAATGAGCAGTTCTTC	.	TRBD2	TRBV7-3	TRBJ2-1
CASSYSKTGNSPLHF	TGTGCCAGCAGTTACTCGAAAACAGGCAATTCACCCCTCCACTTT	.	.	TRBV6-6	TRBJ1-6
CASSQDASTGTGEKLFF	TGTGCCAGCAGCCAAGATGCCTCCACAGGGACGGGAGAAAAACTGTTTTTT	.	.	TRBV4-2	TRBJ1-4
CASSMGLTDTQYF	TGTGCCAGCAGTATGGGACTTACAGATACGCAGTATTTT	.	.	TRBV12-3/TRBV12-4	TRBJ2-3
CASSQGTADTQYF	TGCGCCAGCAGCCAAGGGACTGCAGATACGCAGTATTTT	.	.	TRBV4-3	TRBJ2-3
CASSDDGGQFILAKNIQYF	TGTGCCAGCAGTGACGACGGGGGGCAGTTCATTCTAGCCAAAAACATTCAGTACTTC	.	.	TRBV6-1	TRBJ2-4
CASSLRQGLMANEKLFF	TGTGCCAGCAGCTTGCGTCAGGGTCTGATGGCTAATGAAAAACTGTTTTTT	once	.	TRBV5-4	TRBJ1-4
CASSQDTLNYGYTF	TGCGCCAGCAGCCAAGATACTCTTAACTATGGCTACACCTTC	.	.	TRBV4-1	TRBJ1-2
CASSRIAGDLSAEQFF	TGTGCCAGCAGTCGGATAGCGGGGGACCTCTCAGCGGAGCAGTTCTTC	.	TRBD2	TRBV7-2	TRBJ2-1
CASSVTGGAAEAFF	TGTGCCAGCAGTGTAACAGGGGGGGCGGCTGAAGCTTTCTTT	.	TRBD1	TRBV2	TRBJ1-1
CASTPGTGELTGANVLTF	TGTGCCAGCACCCCAGGGACAGGTGAACTCACTGGGGCCAACGTCCTGACTTTC	.	TRBD1	TRBV6-2/TRBV6-3	TRBJ2-6